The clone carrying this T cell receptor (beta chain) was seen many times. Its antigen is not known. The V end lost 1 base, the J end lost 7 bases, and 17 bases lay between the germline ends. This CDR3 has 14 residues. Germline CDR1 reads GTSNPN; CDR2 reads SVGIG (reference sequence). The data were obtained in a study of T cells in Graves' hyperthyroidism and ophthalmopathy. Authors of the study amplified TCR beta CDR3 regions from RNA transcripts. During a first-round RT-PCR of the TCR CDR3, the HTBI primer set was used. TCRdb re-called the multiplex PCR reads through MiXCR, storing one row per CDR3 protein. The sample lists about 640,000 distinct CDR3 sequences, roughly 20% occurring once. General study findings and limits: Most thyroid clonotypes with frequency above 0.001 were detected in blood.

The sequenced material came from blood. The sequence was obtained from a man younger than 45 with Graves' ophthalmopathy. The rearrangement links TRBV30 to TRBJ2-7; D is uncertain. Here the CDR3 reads CAWSAPTSDGEQYF. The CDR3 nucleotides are TGTGCCTGGAGTGCCCCGACATCCGACGGAGAGCAGTACTTC.